This TCR beta chain was found in a study of Graves' ophthalmopathy and Graves' hyperthyroidism. Study-wide context: The collection of peripheral blood took place at initial diagnosis, before any treatment. General study points: For predicting ophthalmopathy progression, the model had nearly 71% sensitivity and 72% to 85% specificity.

This clonotype occurred many times. Its antigen remains unidentified. Researchers took RNA transcripts and amplified TCR beta CDR3 regions from them. Investigators did first-round RT-PCR with HTBI primers, then second-round multiplex PCR. One entry per CDR3 protein results from TCRdb running MiXCR on the multiplex PCR reads. The data hold 40,000 to 45,000 distinct CDR3 sequences, with approximately 52% observed a single time. Other autoimmune diseases, uncontrolled infections, pregnancy or lactation led to the exclusion of patients. Serum thyroxine and TRAb, along with clinical symptoms, thyroid ultrasound and orbital computed tomography, were what diagnosis relied on. The sequenced sample was peripheral blood. The clonotype originates from an adult man with Graves' ophthalmopathy.

The CDR3 loop is CASIPGGTGPNTEAFF. DNA for the CDR3: TGTGCCAGCATTCCCGGGGGGACCGGACCGAACACTGAAGCTTTCTTT. The chain joins TRBV28 to TRBJ1-1; TRBD1 is a possible D gene (5 bases). The CDR3 runs to 16 residues. Germline CDR1 is MDHEN and CDR2 is SYDVKM. V gave up 7 bases and J gave up 1 base, with 19 bases separating them.